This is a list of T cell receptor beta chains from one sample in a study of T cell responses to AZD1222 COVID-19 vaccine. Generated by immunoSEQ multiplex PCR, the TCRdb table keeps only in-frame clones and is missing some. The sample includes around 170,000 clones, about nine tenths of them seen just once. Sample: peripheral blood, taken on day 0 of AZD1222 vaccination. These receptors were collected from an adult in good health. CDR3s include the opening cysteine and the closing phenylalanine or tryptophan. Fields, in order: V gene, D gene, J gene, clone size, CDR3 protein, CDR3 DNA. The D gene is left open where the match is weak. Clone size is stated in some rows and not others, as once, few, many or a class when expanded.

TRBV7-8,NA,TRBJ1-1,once,CASSLVSRADTEAFF,TGTGCCAGCAGCTTAGTGTCCAGGGCGGACACTGAAGCTTTCTTT
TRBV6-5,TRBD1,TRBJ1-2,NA,CASSANRGRAGYTF,TGTGCCAGCAGCGCCAACAGGGGGCGAGCTGGCTACACCTTC
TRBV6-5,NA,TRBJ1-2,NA,CASSYSESGNGYTF,TGTGCCAGCAGTTACTCGGAGTCAGGGAATGGCTACACCTTC
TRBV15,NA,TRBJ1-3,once,CATSRGSSGNTIYF,TGTGCCACCAGCAGAGGAAGCTCTGGAAACACCATATATTTT
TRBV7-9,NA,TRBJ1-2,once,CASSLPPSGSYGYTF,TGTGCCAGCAGCCTCCCTCCGTCAGGGTCCTATGGCTACACCTTC
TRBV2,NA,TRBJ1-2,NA,CASSENFKGKGGYTF,TGTGCCAGCAGTGAAAATTTTAAGGGGAAGGGCGGCTACACCTTC
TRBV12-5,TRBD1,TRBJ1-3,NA,CASGLVLGTGALSGNTIYF,TGTGCTAGTGGTTTGGTCCTGGGGACAGGGGCCCTCTCTGGAAACACCATATATTTT
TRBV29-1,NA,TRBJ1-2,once,CSVDEPSTGSYGYTF,TGCAGCGTTGATGAACCTTCGACAGGCAGCTATGGCTACACCTTC
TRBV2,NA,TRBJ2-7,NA,CASRVSGYEQYF,TGTGCCAGCAGGGTCAGCGGGTACGAGCAGTACTTC
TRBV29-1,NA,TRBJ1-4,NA,CSVVGSTNEKLFF,TGCAGCGTTGTGGGATCAACTAATGAAAAACTGTTTTTT
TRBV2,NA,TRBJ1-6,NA,CASSERWVGNSPLHF,TGTGCCAGCAGTGAGCGGTGGGTGGGGAATTCACCCCTCCACTTT
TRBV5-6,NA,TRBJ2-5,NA,CASSLGGTSEETQYF,TGTGCCAGCAGCTTGGGGGGCACGTCGGAGGAGACCCAGTACTTC
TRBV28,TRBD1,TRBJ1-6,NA,CASSRDSNSPLHF,TGTGCCAGCAGTCGGGACAGTAATTCACCCCTCCACTTT
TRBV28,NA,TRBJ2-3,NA,CASSLGVKKTDTQYF,TGTGCCAGCAGCTTGGGGGTAAAAAAGACAGATACGCAGTATTTT
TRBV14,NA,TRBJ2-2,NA,CASSQIGQNTGELFF,TGTGCCAGCAGCCAAATCGGGCAGAACACCGGGGAGCTGTTTTTT
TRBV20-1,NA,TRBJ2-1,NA,CSASSRLSEQFF,TGCAGTGCTAGTTCCAGGCTGTCCGAGCAGTTCTTC
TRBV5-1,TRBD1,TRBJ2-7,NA,CASSPRTGAELYEQYF,TGCGCCAGCAGCCCACGGACAGGGGCCGAGTTATACGAGCAGTACTTC
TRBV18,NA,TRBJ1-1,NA,CASSPLGGLNTEAFF,TGTGCCAGCTCACCACTGGGGGGCTTGAACACTGAAGCTTTCTTT
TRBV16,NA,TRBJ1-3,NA,CASSPRDTGFKGNTIYF,TGTGCCAGCAGCCCAAGGGACACCGGATTTAAAGGAAACACCATATATTTT
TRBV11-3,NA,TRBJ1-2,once,CASGPGVRGYTF,TGTGCCAGCGGGCCAGGGGTTCGTGGCTACACCTTC
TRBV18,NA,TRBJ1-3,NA,CASSPQPASSGNTIYF,TGTGCCAGCTCACCACAACCAGCAAGCTCTGGAAACACCATATATTTT
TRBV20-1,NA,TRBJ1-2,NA,CSASMRYGYTF,TGCAGTGCTAGTATGCGGTATGGCTACACCTTC
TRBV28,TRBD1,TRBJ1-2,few,CASSSHFGTDGNF,TGTGCCAGCAGTTCTCATTTCGGGACAGACGGCAACTTC
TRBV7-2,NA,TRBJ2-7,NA,CASSRGTYYEQYF,TGTGCCAGCAGCCGAGGGACCTACTACGAGCAGTACTTC
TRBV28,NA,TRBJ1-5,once,CASSFLGQPQHF,TGTGCCAGCAGTTTTCTGGGGCAGCCCCAGCATTTT